Below, 29 T cell receptor beta chains from the same sample are listed, as sequenced in a study of IL-17A CD8 T cells in psoriatic arthritis synovium. The table came from immunoSEQ multiplex PCR; TCRdb's copy has only in-frame clones and leaves some out. Found here are fewer than 2,500 clones, 72% of them singletons; the top ten hold roughly a tenth. Actively inflamed joints of psoriatic arthritis patients supplied the aspirated synovial fluid. Source material: memory CD8+ T cells from synovial fluid. Subset specified: bulk memory CD8+ T cells (CD45RA-CD27+/- and CD45RA+CD27-). These receptors were taken from a human donor with psoriatic arthritis.

The chain employs TRBV4-3 and TRBJ2-1, with a tentative D call TRBD2 (7 bases). The V end was cut by 0 bases, the J end by 4 bases, with 13 bases between. CDR1 is LGHNA and CDR2 is YSLEER in the germline V gene. The CDR3 spans 16 residues. CDR3 protein: CASSQEDSGNYNEQFF. For the CDR3, the DNA is TGCGCCAGCAGCCAAGAGGACAGCGGGAATTACAATGAGCAGTTCTTC.

This clone appeared a single time. The chain combines TRBV5-4 with TRBJ2-7; TRBD2 matches 7 bases. CDR3 length: 14 amino acids. Germline V gene sequence: CDR1 SGHNT, CDR2 YYREEE (reference sequence). The junction had 9 bases not matched to a gene; V was cut back by 4 bases and J by 5 bases. CDR3 in DNA: TGTGCCAGCAGCATAGTTTCCGGGAGGCACGAGCAGTACTTC. This translates into CASSIVSGRHEQYF. The whole variable domain, filled in from reference TRBV5-4 and TRBJ2-7, reads ETGVTQSPTHLIKTRGQQVTLRCSSQSGHNTVSWYQQALGQGPQFIFQYYREEENGRGNFPPRFSGLQFPNYSSELNVNALELDDSALYLCASSIVSGRHEQYFGPGTRLTVT.

V usage is TRBV28 and J usage is TRBJ2-2, with D possibly matching TRBD1 (5 bases). V lost 4 bases to trimming and J lost 2 bases, with 11 bases between them. The CDR3 runs to 15 residues. The germline V gene has CDR1 MDHEN and CDR2 SYDVKM. The chain's CDR3 is CASSSWTKNTGELFF. The CDR3 DNA follows: TGTGCCAGCAGTTCGTGGACAAAAAACACCGGGGAGCTGTTTTTT.

V usage is TRBV5-1 and J usage is TRBJ2-1; 13 nucleotides align to TRBD2. V shed 2 bases and J 2 bases; nucleotides not matched to a gene: 4. The CDR3 length is 17 residues. CDR1 is SGHRS, CDR2 YFSETQ, per germline. The CDR3 loop reads CASSFTGTSGTYNEQFF. CDR3 nucleotide sequence: TGCGCCAGCAGCTTCACAGGGACTAGCGGGACCTACAATGAGCAGTTCTTC.

The rearrangement links TRBV27 to TRBJ2-2; perhaps TRBD1 as D (5 bases). The ends were cut back, 1 base at V and 4 bases at J, with 10 bases in the middle. CDR3 length: 15 amino acids. Germline V gene sequence: CDR1 MNHEY, CDR2 SMNVEV (reference sequence). The CDR3 nucleotides are TGTGCCAGCAGTTTATTAGGGGTTGGCACCGGGGAGCTGTTTTTT. Translation: CASSLLGVGTGELFF.

The gene calls are TRBV6-6 and TRBJ2-7; D gene uncertain. CDR1 and CDR2 (germline): MNHNY, SVGAGI (reference sequence). V shed 4 bases and J shed 2 bases, with 9 bases lying between them. The CDR3 runs to 13 residues. The CDR3, as DNA: TGTGCCAGCAGTTTTAGTCAGACCTACGAGCAGTACGTC. This gives the protein CASSFSQTYEQYV.

The chain recombines TRBV7-8 with TRBJ1-5; D perhaps matches TRBD1 (6 bases). CDR1 and CDR2 (germline): SGHVS, FQNEAQ. With 5 bases removed from V and 5 bases from J, the gap between germline ends came to 19 bases. CDR3 size: 16 residues. The chain's CDR3 is CASSRTGSWEYQPQHF. Here the CDR3 DNA reads TGTGCCAGCAGCCGAACAGGGTCCTGGGAATATCAGCCCCAGCATTTT. Looking up the rest from reference TRBV7-8 and TRBJ1-5 gives the full variable domain: GAGVSQSPRYKVAKRGQDVALRCDPISGHVSLFWYQQALGQGPEFLTYFQNEAQLDKSGLPSDRFFAERPEGSVSTLKIQRTQQEDSAVYLCASSRTGSWEYQPQHFGDGTRLSIL.

In nucleotides, the CDR3 is TGTGCCAGCAGTGACTCGACCACAGATACGCAGTATTTT. This translates into CASSDSTTDTQYF. The chain links TRBV6-4 to TRBJ2-3; D is unclear. Trimming took 0 bases from V and 2 from J, leaving 3 bases between them. Germline V CDR1 and CDR2: MRHNA, SNTAGT. The CDR3 is made up of 13 amino acids.

The chain couples TRBV7-8 to TRBJ1-2; the D gene is possibly TRBD1 (6 bases). CDR1 and CDR2 (germline): SGHVS, FQNEAQ. V dropped 3 bases and J dropped 5 bases, with 28 bases sitting between them. The CDR3 totals 19 residues. The CDR3 here is CASSFRGGPARRSGYGYTF. The CDR3 DNA is TGTGCCAGCAGCTTTAGGGGGGGGCCCGCGCGACGTTCCGGTTATGGCTACACCTTC.

The V and J genes are TRBV15 and TRBJ2-7; tentatively, D is TRBD1 or TRBD2 (5 bases each). Germline-derived CDR1 and CDR2 are LNHNV and YYDKDF (reference sequence). Trimming shortened V by 5 bases and J by 2 bases, and 16 bases separated the two germline ends. The CDR3 sequence is 15 residues long. The CDR3: CATSGLSGPTYEQYF. CDR3 coding DNA: TGTGCCACCAGCGGACTGTCAGGGCCGACCTACGAGCAGTACTTC.

This chain joins TRBV5-3 and TRBJ2-7, with 8 bases identical to TRBD2. TRBV5-3 is sorted into the ORF group, with uncertain function. The CDR3 sequence is 17 residues long. V trimming: 5 bases; J trimming: 2 bases; junction bases outside the gene matches: 15. In DNA form, the CDR3 reads TGTGCCAGAAGACACACCCTTAGCGGGGTAAAACCCTACGAGCAGTACGTC. Protein product: CARRHTLSGVKPYEQYV.

The chain employs TRBV7-8 and TRBJ2-1, with D perhaps matching TRBD2 (5 bases). CDR1 SGHVS and CDR2 FQNEAQ come from the germline V gene. Deletions cut 1 base from V and 5 bases from J, with 12 bases between. The CDR3 totals 15 residues. The CDR3 protein is CASSLEPERNNEQFF. The CDR3 bases are TGTGCCAGCAGCTTAGAGCCCGAGCGGAACAATGAGCAGTTCTTC. Based on the CDR3 plus reference TRBV7-8 and TRBJ2-1, the full variable domain is GAGVSQSPRYKVAKRGQDVALRCDPISGHVSLFWYQQALGQGPEFLTYFQNEAQLDKSGLPSDRFFAERPEGSVSTLKIQRTQQEDSAVYLCASSLEPERNNEQFFGPGTRLTVL.

The gene calls are TRBV11-1 and TRBJ2-1; D is undetermined. Trimming removed 2 bases at V and 4 bases at J, with 6 bases between. This CDR3 is 13 amino acids long. CDR1 and CDR2 (germline): SGHAT, FQDESV (reference sequence). The CDR3 region is CASSLSRYNEQFF. The CDR3 region has the DNA TGTGCCAGCAGCTTATCCCGTTACAATGAGCAGTTCTTC.

The CDR3 protein is CASSLPSGGIGNTIYF. CDR3 in DNA: TGTGCCAGCAGCTTGCCTTCTGGGGGTATTGGAAACACCATATATTTT. V is TRBV7-9 and J is TRBJ1-3, with D perhaps TRBD1 (5 bases). The CDR3 consists of 16 residues. V lost 3 bases and J 3 bases, leaving 15 bases between the germline ends. Germline values: CDR1 SEHNR, CDR2 FQNEAQ (reference sequence).

This clone was observed a few times. The V and J genes are TRBV7-8 and TRBJ2-3, with 8 nucleotides matching TRBD2. V lost 7 bases and J lost 0; bases outside the gene matches: 18. Germline values: CDR1 SGHVS, CDR2 FQNEAQ. The CDR3 is 19 amino acids. CDR3 protein: CASTGGAWGAGSSTDTQYF. The CDR3 DNA follows: TGTGCCAGCACCGGGGGGGCCTGGGGTGCGGGGTCTAGCACAGATACGCAGTATTTT.

This clone is labeled as large. The V call is TRBV13, the J call TRBJ2-7, with D perhaps matching TRBD2 (5 bases). CDR1 is PRHDT and CDR2 is FYEKMQ in the germline V gene (reference sequence). The CDR3 loop spans 15 amino acids. V gave up 0 bases and J gave up 4 bases, with 13 bases separating them. The CDR3 spells CASSLGRTGPYEQYF. The CDR3, as DNA: TGTGCCAGCAGCTTAGGCCGGACTGGTCCTTACGAGCAGTACTTC.

This clone was observed a handful of times. In DNA form, the CDR3 reads TGTGCCAGCAGACTAGGCGGGCAGGCTGACTATCAGCCCCAGCATTTT. Amino acids: CASRLGGQADYQPQHF. V usage is TRBV7-6 and J usage is TRBJ1-5, with D uncertain. Trimming took 6 bases from V and 5 from J, leaving 20 bases between them. The V gene's germline CDR1 is SGHVS and CDR2 FNYEAQ. This CDR3 has 16 amino acids.

V is TRBV4-1 and J is TRBJ1-2, with D possibly TRBD1 on 6 matching bases. Germline-derived CDR1 and CDR2 are MGHRA and YSYEKL. The CDR3 covers 16 residues. Trimming shortened V by 4 bases and J by 1 base, and 16 bases separated the two germline ends. CDR3: CASSPEYWTDNYGYTF. The DNA of the CDR3 is TGCGCCAGCAGCCCAGAATATTGGACAGATAACTATGGCTACACCTTC.

The J gene is TRBJ2-1, the V gene TRBV4-3; 11 bases map to TRBD2. Germline V CDR1 and CDR2: LGHNA, YSLEER. The CDR3 has 17 residues. J lost 1 base, V lost 1 base, and 3 bases had no gene match. The CDR3 sequence: CASSQGLAGGSYNEQFF. CDR3 coding DNA: TGCGCCAGCAGCCAAGGCTTAGCGGGAGGGTCCTACAATGAGCAGTTCTTC.

The chain joins TRBV5-6 to TRBJ2-2; 11 nucleotides match TRBD1. The CDR3 sequence is 16 residues long. Germline trimming cut 3 bases from V and 7 bases from J; bases unmatched to any gene: 8. The V gene's germline CDR1 is SGHDT and CDR2 YYEEEE. The CDR3 region is CASSSGTGGTGGELFF. CDR3 bases: TGTGCCAGCAGCTCCGGGACAGGGGGAACCGGCGGGGAGCTGTTTTTT.

This chain joins TRBV4-1 and TRBJ2-1, with a weak D call TRBD1 (5 bases). Trimming shortened V by 0 bases and J by 8 bases, and 14 bases separated the two germline ends. The CDR3 totals 15 residues. CDR1 MGHRA and CDR2 YSYEKL come from the germline V gene. CDR3 DNA: TGCGCCAGCAGCCAAGATTGGGGCGTGAACGATGAGCAGTTCTTC. Protein product: CASSQDWGVNDEQFF.

The chain combines TRBV4-3 with TRBJ2-1; D not resolved. Germline CDR1 reads LGHNA; CDR2 reads YSLEER. The CDR3 length is 15 residues. V was pared by 1 base and J by 4 bases, with 11 bases between. Here the CDR3 DNA reads TGCGCCAGCAGCCAAGCCGAAAAGGGATACAATGAGCAGTTCTTC. Translation gives CASSQAEKGYNEQFF.

The rearrangement links TRBV4-2 to TRBJ2-3; 7 nucleotides match TRBD2. CDR3 length: 16 residues. V was pared by 0 bases and J by 4 bases, with 7 bases of the junction left unmatched. CDR1 is LGHNA, CDR2 YNFKEQ, per germline. CDR3 protein: CASSQDPTSISDTQYF. CDR3 bases: TGTGCCAGCAGCCAAGATCCGACTAGCATCTCAGATACGCAGTATTTT.

J is TRBJ2-5 and V is TRBV11-1; 9 nucleotides match TRBD2. The ends lost 1 base at V and 1 base at J; junction bases unmatched: 7. The CDR3 runs 17 residues. Germline CDR1 reads SGHAT; CDR2 reads FQDESV (reference sequence). CDR3 residues: CASSLGVAGALQETQYF. In DNA, the CDR3 is TGTGCCAGCAGCTTAGGGGTAGCGGGAGCTCTCCAAGAGACCCAGTACTTC.

This clone was detected only a few times. The V gene is TRBV14, the J gene TRBJ1-2, with D perhaps TRBD1 (6 bases). The CDR3 loop spans 17 amino acids. Germline V CDR1 and CDR2: SGHDN, FVKESK. V lost 4 bases, J lost 0 bases, and 18 bases lay in between. In DNA form, the CDR3 reads TGTGCCAGCAGCCGAATCACGGGGGGCGCGCCTAACTATGGCTACACCTTC. Translation gives CASSRITGGAPNYGYTF.

The V call is TRBV6-4, the J call TRBJ1-5; D gene uncertain. Trimming cost V 2 bases and J 3 bases, with 5 bases left between them. Germline CDR1 is MRHNA and CDR2 is SNTAGT. CDR3 length: 13 amino acids. The CDR3 DNA reads as TGTGCCAGCAGTGACGGAGACAATCAGCCCCAGCATTTT. Its translation: CASSDGDNQPQHF.

V usage is TRBV27 and J usage is TRBJ1-2, with unresolved D. Germline assignment: CDR1 MNHEY and CDR2 SMNVEV (reference sequence). Trimming stripped 5 bases from V and 3 bases from J, with 13 bases between. The CDR3 is 14 amino acids. Written as DNA, the CDR3 is TGTGCCAGCAGTAGCTCTCCGGCGGACTATGGCTACACCTTC. It translates to CASSSSPADYGYTF.

This clone was detected only once. The CDR3 sequence: CASSFGDHEQFF. The CDR3 DNA reads TGTGCCAGCAGCTTCGGTGACCATGAGCAGTTCTTC. J is TRBJ2-1 and V is TRBV7-8; D gene unclear. Germline CDR1 reads SGHVS; CDR2 reads FQNEAQ. Trimming shortened V by 3 bases and J by 8 bases, and 8 bases separated the two germline ends. The CDR3 covers 12 residues.

CDR3 sequence: CASSLLGVRTEAFF. Written as DNA, the CDR3 is TGCGCCAGCAGCTTATTGGGTGTTCGCACTGAAGCTTTCTTT. This rearrangement joins TRBV5-1 to TRBJ1-1, with no clear D. CDR1 is SGHRS, CDR2 YFSETQ, per germline. The V end was cut by 2 bases, the J end by 4 bases, with 12 bases between. CDR3 length: 14 amino acids.